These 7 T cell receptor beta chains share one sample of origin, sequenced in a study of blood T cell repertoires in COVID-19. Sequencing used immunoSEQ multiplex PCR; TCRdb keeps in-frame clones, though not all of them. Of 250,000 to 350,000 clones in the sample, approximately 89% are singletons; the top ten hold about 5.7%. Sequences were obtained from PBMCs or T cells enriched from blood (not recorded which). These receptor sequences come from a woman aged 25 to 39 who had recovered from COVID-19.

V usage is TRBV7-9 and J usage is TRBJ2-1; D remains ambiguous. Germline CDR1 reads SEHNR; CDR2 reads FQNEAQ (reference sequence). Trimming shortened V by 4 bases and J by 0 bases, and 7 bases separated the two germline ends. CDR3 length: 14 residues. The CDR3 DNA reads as TGTGCCAGCAGCTCTGTCAGCTCCTACAATGAGCAGTTCTTC. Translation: CASSSVSSYNEQFF. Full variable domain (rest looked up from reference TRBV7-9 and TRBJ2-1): DTGVSQNPRHKITKRGQNVTFRCDPISEHNRLYWYRQTLGQGPEFLTYFQNEAQLEKSRLLSDRFSAERPKGSFSTLEIQRTEQGDSAMYLCASSSVSSYNEQFFGPGTRLTVL.

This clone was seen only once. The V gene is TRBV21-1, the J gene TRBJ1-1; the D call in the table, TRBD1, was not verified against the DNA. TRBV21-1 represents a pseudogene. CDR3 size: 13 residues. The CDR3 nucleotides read TGTGCCAGCCCGGACAGGCAGAACACTGAAGCTTTCTTT. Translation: CASPDRQNTEAFF.

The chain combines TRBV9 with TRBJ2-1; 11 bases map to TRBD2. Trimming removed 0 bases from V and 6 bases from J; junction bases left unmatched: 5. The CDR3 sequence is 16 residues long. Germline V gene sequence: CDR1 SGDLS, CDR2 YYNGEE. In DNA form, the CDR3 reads TGTGCCAGCAGCGTAGTCGGTCTAGCGGGGGGCAATGAGCAGTTCTTC. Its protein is CASSVVGLAGGNEQFF.

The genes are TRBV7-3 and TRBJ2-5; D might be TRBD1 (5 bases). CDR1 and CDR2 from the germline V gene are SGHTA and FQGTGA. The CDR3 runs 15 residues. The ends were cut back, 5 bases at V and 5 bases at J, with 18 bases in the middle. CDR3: CASSPHVGRLETQYF. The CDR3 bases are TGTGCCAGCAGCCCCCACGTGGGGCGCCTGGAGACCCAGTACTTC.

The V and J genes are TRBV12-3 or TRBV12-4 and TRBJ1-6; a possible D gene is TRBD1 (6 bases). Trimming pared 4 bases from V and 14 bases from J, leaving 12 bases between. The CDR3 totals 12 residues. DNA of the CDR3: TGTGCCAGCAGTTATGCAAAGGGGGCCCTCCACTTT. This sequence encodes CASSYAKGALHF.

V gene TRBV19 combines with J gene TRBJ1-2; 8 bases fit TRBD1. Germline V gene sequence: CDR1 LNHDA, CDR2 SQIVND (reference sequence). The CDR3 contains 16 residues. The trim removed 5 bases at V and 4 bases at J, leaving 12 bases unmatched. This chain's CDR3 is CASSPGQGAWVYGYTF. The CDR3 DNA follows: TGTGCCAGTAGTCCGGGGCAGGGGGCCTGGGTCTATGGCTACACCTTC.

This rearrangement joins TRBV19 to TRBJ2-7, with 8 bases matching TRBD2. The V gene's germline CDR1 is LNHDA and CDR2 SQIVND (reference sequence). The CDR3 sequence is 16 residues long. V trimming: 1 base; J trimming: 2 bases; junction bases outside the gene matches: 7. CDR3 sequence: CASSIVAGSGTYEQYF. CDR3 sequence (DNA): TGTGCCAGTAGTATAGTAGCGGGATCCGGGACCTACGAGCAGTACTTC.